This T cell receptor (beta chain) was documented in a study of blood T cells in healthy people across ages. Whole-study findings and limits: Roughly linear declines in TCR beta diversity per million T cells occurred with age.

Sample donors were healthy Caucasian individuals that came from Russia, aged roughly 6 to 90. Extraction yielded at least 5.5 micrograms of total RNA per sample. In the case of this clonotype: Antigen: not known.

Germline CDR1 is SGHRS and CDR2 is YFSETQ. CDR3 length: 16 amino acids. The junction had 10 bases not matched to a gene; V was cut back by 5 bases and J by 0 bases. Through a sample-barcoded 5' primer and a J-beta primer mix, a second PCR was run for roughly 7 to 11 cycles. From the 5' RACE reads, TCRdb called clonotypes with MiXCR, one entry per CDR3 protein. This table has approximately 940,000 distinct CDR3 sequences, around 48% appearing once. The chain has TRBV5-1 and TRBJ1-1; 7 bases align to TRBD1. The origin of this receptor is a man between 25 and 39 years old in good health. Input material: blood. The CDR3 reads CASRSTGSGMNTEAFF. Here the CDR3 DNA reads TGCGCCAGCAGATCGACAGGGTCGGGGATGAACACTGAAGCTTTCTTT.